This T cell receptor beta chain came from a study of PD-L1 blockade in urothelial cancer. Study details: Analyses were performed on blood at 3 weeks after treatment start (the second dose) and at 6 weeks. A median blood sample held about 140,000 T cells and 75,000 to 85,000 unique TCRs. Study-level results: When measured at 3 weeks, tumor-associated blood clones expanded more in durable-benefit patients.

Repertoires were generated with immunoSEQ multiplex PCR, while TCRdb's copy carries only in-frame clones and drops some. The repertoire consists of about 43,000 clones, with more than 70% occurring once and the leading ten covering 14%. Trimming took 4 bases from V and 5 from J; bases not matched to a gene: 3. This CDR3 comprises 14 residues. Germline V gene sequence: CDR1 LGHNA, CDR2 YNFKEQ. Worth noting for this clone: The antigen remains unidentified.

The TCR was taken from a woman in her fifties or sixties with urothelial cancer. V is TRBV4-2 and J is TRBJ2-5, with 11 nucleotides matching TRBD1. Specimen: PBMCs, collected around atezolizumab (anti-PD-L1) treatment. The chain's CDR3 is CASSPGQGEETQYF. In DNA, the CDR3 is TGTGCCAGCAGCCCGGGACAGGGGGAGGAGACCCAGTACTTC.